Presented here are 2 T cell receptor beta chains from one specimen sequenced in a study of T cell responses to AZD1222 COVID-19 vaccine. Data came from immunoSEQ multiplex PCR; TCRdb stores just in-frame clones and leaves some out. This table holds around 58,000 clones, 89% found once. The material was peripheral blood, obtained 28 days after the second AZD1222 dose. The source is an adult who received the AZD1222 COVID-19 vaccine.

This sequence joins TRBV5-1 and TRBJ1-2, with a possible D match to TRBD1 (5 bases). The CDR3 spans 15 residues. Germline V gene data show CDR1 as SGHRS and CDR2 as YFSETQ. V was trimmed by 0 bases and J by 0 bases, leaving 9 bases between them. The CDR3 spells CASSLAGTTNYGYTF. CDR3 DNA sequence: TGCGCCAGCAGCTTGGCCGGGACCACTAACTATGGCTACACCTTC.

This clone was counted a single time. The chain recombines TRBV5-6 with TRBJ2-5; no definite D call. The CDR3 contains 14 residues. V lost 4 bases, J lost 9 bases, and 19 bases lay in between. Germline CDR1 SGHDT, CDR2 YYEEEE. CDR3 in DNA: TGTGCCAGCAGCGTACACCGGGCCCCGTTCTCCCAGTACTTC. This encodes CASSVHRAPFSQYF.